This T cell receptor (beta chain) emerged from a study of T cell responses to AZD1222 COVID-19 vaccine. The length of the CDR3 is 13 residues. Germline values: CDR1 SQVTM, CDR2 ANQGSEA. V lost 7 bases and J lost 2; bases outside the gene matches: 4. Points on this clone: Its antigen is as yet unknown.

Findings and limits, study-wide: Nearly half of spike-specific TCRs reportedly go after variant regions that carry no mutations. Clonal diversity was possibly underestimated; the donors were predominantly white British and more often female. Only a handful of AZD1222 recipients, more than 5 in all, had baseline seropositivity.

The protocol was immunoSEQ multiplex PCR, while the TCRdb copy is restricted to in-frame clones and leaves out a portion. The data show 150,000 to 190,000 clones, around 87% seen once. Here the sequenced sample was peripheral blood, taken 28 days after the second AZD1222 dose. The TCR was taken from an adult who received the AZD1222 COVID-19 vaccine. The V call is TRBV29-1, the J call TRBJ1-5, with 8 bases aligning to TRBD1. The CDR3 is CSAQGVGNQPQHF. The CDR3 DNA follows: TGCAGCGCACAGGGGGTCGGCAATCAGCCCCAGCATTTT. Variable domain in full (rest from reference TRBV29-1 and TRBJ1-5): SAVISQKPSRDICQRGTSLTIQCQVDSQVTMMFWYRQQPGQSLTLIATANQGSEATYESGFVIDKFPISRPNLTFSTLTVSNMSPEDSSIYLCSAQGVGNQPQHFGDGTRLSIL.